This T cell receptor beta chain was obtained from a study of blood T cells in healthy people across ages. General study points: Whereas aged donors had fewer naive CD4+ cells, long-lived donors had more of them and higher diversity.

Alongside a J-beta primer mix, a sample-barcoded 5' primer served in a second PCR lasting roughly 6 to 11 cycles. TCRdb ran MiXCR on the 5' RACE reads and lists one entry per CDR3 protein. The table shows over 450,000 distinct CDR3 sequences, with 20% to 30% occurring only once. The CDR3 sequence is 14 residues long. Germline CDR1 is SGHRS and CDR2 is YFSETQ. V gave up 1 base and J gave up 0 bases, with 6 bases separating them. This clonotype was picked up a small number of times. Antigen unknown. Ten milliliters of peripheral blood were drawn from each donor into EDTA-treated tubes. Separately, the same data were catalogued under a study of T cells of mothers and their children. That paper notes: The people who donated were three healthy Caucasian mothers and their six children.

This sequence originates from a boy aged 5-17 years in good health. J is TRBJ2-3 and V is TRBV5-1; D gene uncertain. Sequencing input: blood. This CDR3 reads CASSLWQSTDTQYF. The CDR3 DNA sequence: TGCGCCAGCAGCTTGTGGCAGAGCACAGATACGCAGTATTTT.